This TCR beta chain originates from a study of cytomegalovirus exposure and HLA in healthy donors. Study-wide results and caveats: Most TCR sequences were uncommon, yet certain public TCRs appeared in many donors. In most subjects, TCR beta sequences reportedly gave accurate predictions of HLA-A and HLA-B alleles. The authors later linked a missense DCLRE1C variant to TCR beta V- and J-gene trimming.

With respect to this clone: What it binds is unknown.

The germline V gene encodes CDR1 MDHEN and CDR2 SYDVKM. V trimming: 5 bases; J trimming: 5 bases; junction bases outside the gene matches: 13. The CDR3 extends over 16 amino acids. Primers included in the PCR were 60 Vbeta and 13 Jbeta primers. The data were produced by immunoSEQ multiplex PCR, yet TCRdb's version contains in-frame clones alone and is incomplete. The table has about 120,000 clones, over 70% seen once. This chain uses TRBV28 with TRBJ1-1; TRBD1 agrees at 8 bases. This TCR was recovered from a woman between 50 and 59 years old in good health and CMV-seronegative. Sequencing was carried out using PBMCs. The CDR3 region is CASSLHATGERTEAFF. DNA for the CDR3: TGTGCCAGCAGTCTACATGCGACAGGGGAGAGGACTGAAGCTTTCTTT.